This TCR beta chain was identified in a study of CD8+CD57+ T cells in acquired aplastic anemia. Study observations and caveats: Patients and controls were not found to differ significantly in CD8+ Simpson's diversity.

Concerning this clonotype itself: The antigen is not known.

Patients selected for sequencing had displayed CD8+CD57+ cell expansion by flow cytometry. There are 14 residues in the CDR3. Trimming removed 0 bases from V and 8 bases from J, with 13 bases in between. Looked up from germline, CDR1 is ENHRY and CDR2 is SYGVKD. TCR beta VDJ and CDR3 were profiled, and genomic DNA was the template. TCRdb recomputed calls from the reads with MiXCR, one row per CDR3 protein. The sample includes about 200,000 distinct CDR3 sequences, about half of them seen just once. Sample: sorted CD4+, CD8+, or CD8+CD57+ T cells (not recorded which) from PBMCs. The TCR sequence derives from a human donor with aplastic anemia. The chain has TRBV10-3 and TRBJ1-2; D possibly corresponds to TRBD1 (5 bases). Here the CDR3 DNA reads TGTGCCATCAGTGAGTCAGGGGACGTAAGAGGCTACACCTTC. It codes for CAISESGDVRGYTF.